This T cell receptor (beta chain) was found in a study of T cells in Graves' hyperthyroidism and ophthalmopathy. Study results and limitations: The blood repertoire included most of the expanded thyroid clonotypes above 0.001.

Using RNA transcripts as the source, TCR beta CDR3 regions were amplified. With the HTBI primer set, the TCR CDR3 went through a first round of RT-PCR. MiXCR was run by TCRdb on the multiplex PCR reads, yielding one entry per CDR3 protein. Among around 350,000 distinct CDR3 sequences, 15% to 20% were seen once, and the ten largest hold around 3.4%. The sample holds many counts of this clonotype. Its matching antigen is unknown. Trimming cost V 4 bases and J 9 bases; bases outside gene matches: 7. This CDR3 spans 13 amino acids. Germline V gene sequence: CDR1 MNHEY, CDR2 SVGAGI. The TCR was taken from a woman between 18 and 30 years old with Graves' hyperthyroidism. The sample consisted of blood. The rearrangement joins TRBV6-5 to TRBJ1-2; 8 nucleotides line up with TRBD1. CDR3 amino acids: CASSFQGAESYTF. CDR3 DNA: TGTGCCAGCAGTTTTCAGGGGGCGGAAAGCTACACCTTC.